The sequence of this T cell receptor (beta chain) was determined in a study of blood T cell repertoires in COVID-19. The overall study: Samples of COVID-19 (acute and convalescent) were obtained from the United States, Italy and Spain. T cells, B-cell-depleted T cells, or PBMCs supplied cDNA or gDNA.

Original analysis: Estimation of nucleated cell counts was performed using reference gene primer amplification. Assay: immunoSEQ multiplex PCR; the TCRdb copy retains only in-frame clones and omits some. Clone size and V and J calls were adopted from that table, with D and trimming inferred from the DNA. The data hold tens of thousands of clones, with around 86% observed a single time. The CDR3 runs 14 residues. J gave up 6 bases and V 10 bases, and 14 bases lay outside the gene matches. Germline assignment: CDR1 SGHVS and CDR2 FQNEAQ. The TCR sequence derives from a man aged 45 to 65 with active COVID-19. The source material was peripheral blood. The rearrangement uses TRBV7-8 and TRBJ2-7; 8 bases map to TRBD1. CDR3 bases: TGTGCCACCACCCCCAACAGGGGGATCTCCGAGCAGTACTTC. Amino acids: CATTPNRGISEQYF.